What follows are 8 T cell receptor beta chains derived from one specimen sequenced in a study of long-term antiretroviral therapy in people with HIV. Researchers ran immunoSEQ v3.0 at survey level. The repertoire was sequenced with immunoSEQ multiplex PCR; TCRdb's copy has only in-frame clones and lacks some. The data show about 26,000 clones, with more than 85% seen just once and under 5.5% held by the top ten. The input for sequencing was unsorted PBMCs, taken approximately 2.6 years after starting antiretroviral therapy. These receptors were obtained from a man in his forties or fifties with HIV.

V gene TRBV28 combines with J gene TRBJ2-7; TRBD1 is a possible D gene (5 bases). CDR1 and CDR2 (germline): MDHEN, SYDVKM. This CDR3 has 17 amino acids. V was shortened by 6 bases and J by 3 bases, with 24 bases between the two germline ends. CDR3 in amino acids: CASSRRGATILIYEQYF. DNA of the CDR3: TGTGCCAGCAGCCGCCGTGGGGCCACAATTCTGATCTACGAGCAGTACTTC.

CDR3 sequence reads: CASSQRLAGDEQYF. Here the CDR3 DNA reads TGCGCCAGCAGTCAGCGACTAGCGGGAGACGAGCAGTACTTC. The chain combines TRBV23-1 with TRBJ2-7; 12 bases align to TRBD2. TRBV23-1 is known as an ORF, though its function is uncertain. The CDR3 spans 14 residues. J was trimmed by 5 bases and V by 3 bases; bases with no gene match: 2.

This clone came up a few times. This chain connects TRBV27 to TRBJ1-2; D ambiguous. The V gene's germline CDR1 is MNHEY and CDR2 SMNVEV (reference sequence). V was shortened by 2 bases and J by 1 base, with 5 bases between the two germline ends. This CDR3 is built from 13 residues. The CDR3 DNA sequence: TGTGCCAGCAGTTTAAGAGATAACTATGGCTACACCTTC. Its protein product is CASSLRDNYGYTF.

The V and J genes are TRBV7-2 and TRBJ1-5; weak D call: TRBD1 (5 bases). V was cut by 2 bases and J by 8 bases, with 10 bases left in between. CDR1 and CDR2 (germline): SGHTA, FQGNSA. This CDR3 is 13 amino acids long. The DNA for the CDR3 is TGTGCCAGCAGCTTAAGTGGAGGGGAGCCCCAGCATTTT. It is translated as CASSLSGGEPQHF.

The J gene is TRBJ2-7, the V gene TRBV5-6; a possible D gene is TRBD1 (5 bases). V lost 0 bases to trimming and J lost 3 bases, with 16 bases between them. There are 16 residues in the CDR3. Germline V gene data show CDR1 as SGHDT and CDR2 as YYEEEE. CDR3 loop: CASSLDPRESLYEQYF. The DNA of the CDR3 is TGTGCCAGCAGCTTGGATCCCAGGGAATCCCTCTACGAGCAGTACTTC.

The genes are TRBV7-2 and TRBJ1-2, with a tentative D call TRBD1 (5 bases). V was trimmed by 2 bases and J by 5 bases, leaving 21 bases between them. CDR1 and CDR2 from the germline V gene are SGHTA and FQGNSA. The CDR3 runs to 17 residues. The CDR3 protein is CASSLRFIQGLRYGYTF. The CDR3, as DNA: TGTGCCAGCAGCTTACGCTTTATCCAGGGCCTTAGGTATGGCTACACCTTC.

The chain combines TRBV10-3 with TRBJ2-2; 9 bases line up with TRBD1. Germline CDR1 and CDR2: ENHRY and SYGVKD. The CDR3 contains 15 residues. The J segment lost 5 bases and the V segment lost 7 bases, leaving 8 bases of the junction unmatched. This CDR3 reads CAITPGTGSTGELFF. DNA for the CDR3: TGTGCCATCACCCCTGGGACAGGGAGTACCGGGGAGCTGTTTTTT.

The chain couples TRBV28 to TRBJ2-5; no firm D call. In germline, CDR1 is MDHEN, CDR2 SYDVKM. Between the trimmed V and J ends, which lost 3 bases and 2 bases, there was a span of 13 bases. The length of the CDR3 is 15 residues. CDR3 amino acids: CASSLMSARQETQYF. The CDR3 nucleotides read TGTGCCAGCAGTTTGATGTCTGCCAGACAAGAGACCCAGTACTTC. Variable domain in full (rest from reference TRBV28 and TRBJ2-5): DVKVTQSSRYLVKRTGEKVFLECVQDMDHENMFWYRQDPGLGLRLIYFSYDVKMKEKGDIPEGYSVSREKKERFSLILESASTNQTSMYLCASSLMSARQETQYFGPGTRLLVL.